The entry that follows covers one T cell receptor (beta chain) sequence. The target antigen is unknown. The sample belongs to a study of cytomegalovirus exposure and HLA in healthy donors. In the study overall: In terms of ancestry, the Caucasian-associated cluster contained about four fifths of the 350 to 450 genotyped donors. Findings of the study overall: Cytomegalovirus association was listed for around 180 TCR beta chains. An analysis done earlier found most TCR beta V segments productive about 87% or about 30% of the time.

PCR involved 60 Vbeta and 13 Jbeta primers. Only in-frame clones appear in the TCRdb table, and some are missing; sequencing was by immunoSEQ multiplex PCR. This sample has some 190,000 clones; roughly 77% occur once, and the top ten carry about 4.6%. The CDR3 covers 14 residues. CDR1 is SQVTM, CDR2 ANQGSEA, per germline. V was pared by 4 bases and J by 0 bases, with 10 bases between. The receptor was derived from a man aged 25 to 45 in good health and CMV-seropositive. This chain connects TRBV29-1 to TRBJ2-1; D is possibly TRBD2 (5 bases). Sequencing was performed on PBMCs. CDR3 bases: TGCAGCGTTGCAAGGGAGCTCTCCTACAATGAGCAGTTCTTC. Its protein is CSVARELSYNEQFF.